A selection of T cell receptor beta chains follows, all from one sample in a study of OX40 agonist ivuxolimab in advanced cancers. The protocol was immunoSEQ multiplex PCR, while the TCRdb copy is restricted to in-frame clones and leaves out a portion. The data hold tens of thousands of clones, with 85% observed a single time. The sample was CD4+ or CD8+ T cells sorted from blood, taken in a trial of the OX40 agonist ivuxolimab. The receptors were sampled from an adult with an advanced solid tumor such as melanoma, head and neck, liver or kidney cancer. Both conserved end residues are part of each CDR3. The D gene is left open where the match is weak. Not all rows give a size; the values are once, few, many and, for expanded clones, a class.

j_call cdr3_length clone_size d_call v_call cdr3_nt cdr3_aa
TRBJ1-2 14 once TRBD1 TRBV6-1 TGTGCCAGCAGTCAAGGGGGACAGGGCAAGGGCTACACCTTC CASSQGGQGKGYTF
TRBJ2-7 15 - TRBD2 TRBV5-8 TGTGCCAGCACAGCTTGGCTAGCGGGGCTCTACGAGCAGTACTTC CASTAWLAGLYEQYF
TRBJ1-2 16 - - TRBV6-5 TGTGCCAGCAGTTACCCTGCGCCCCAAGCTGACTATGGCTACACCTTC CASSYPAPQADYGYTF
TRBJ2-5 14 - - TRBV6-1 TGTGCCAGCAGTGAAGCAGGGCCGGGGGAGACCCAGTACTTC CASSEAGPGETQYF
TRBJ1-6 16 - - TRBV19 TGTGCCAGTAGTACCCAGGGGAGCTCCTATAATTCACCCCTCCACTTT CASSTQGSSYNSPLHF
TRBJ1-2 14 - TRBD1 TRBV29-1 TGCAGCGTGGGTGACAGGGGGCGAAGGAATGGCTACACCTTC CSVGDRGRRNGYTF
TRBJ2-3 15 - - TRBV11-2 TGTGCCAGCAGCTTAGACGGCGGGAGCACAGATACGCAGTATTTT CASSLDGGSTDTQYF
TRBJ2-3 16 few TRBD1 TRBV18 TGTGCCAGCTCACCAGCGGGACAGGGGATCACAGATACGCAGTATTTT CASSPAGQGITDTQYF
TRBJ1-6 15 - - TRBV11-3 TGTGCCAGCAGACCCGGGAGCTCCTATAATTCACCCCTCCACTTT CASRPGSSYNSPLHF
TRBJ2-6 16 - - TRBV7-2 TGTGCCAGCAGCACTCAGGGGTTCTCTGGGGCCAACGTCCTGACTTTC CASSTQGFSGANVLTF
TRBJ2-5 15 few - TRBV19 TGTGCCAGTAGTATAAGTTCGAGGGTTCGAGAGACCCAGTACTTC CASSISSRVRETQYF
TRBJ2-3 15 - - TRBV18 TGTGCCAGCTCACCCCTGACAGGTTCGACAGATACGCAGTATTTT CASSPLTGSTDTQYF
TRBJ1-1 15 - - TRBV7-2 TGTGCCAGCAGCCCAACACCCTCCGGCGACACTGAAGCTTTCTTT CASSPTPSGDTEAFF
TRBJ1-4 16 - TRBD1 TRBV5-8 TGTGCCAGCAGCCTGGGACAGGGGGCAACTAATGAAAAACTGTTTTTT CASSLGQGATNEKLFF
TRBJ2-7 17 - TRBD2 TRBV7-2 TGTGCCAGCAGTTTCCTTCCCTTAGCGGGGGGCCTAGGCGAGCAGTACTTC CASSFLPLAGGLGEQYF
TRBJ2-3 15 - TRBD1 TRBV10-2 TGCGCCAGCAGGGGACAGGACTTTAGCGCAGATACGCAGTATTTT CASRGQDFSADTQYF
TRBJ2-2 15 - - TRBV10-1 TGCGCCAGCAGTGAGGGACAGCTCCTCACCGGGGAGCTGTTTTTT CASSEGQLLTGELFF
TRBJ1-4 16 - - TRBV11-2 TGTGCCAGCAGCACGCAATCTCCGACTAGTAATGAAAAACTGTTTTTT CASSTQSPTSNEKLFF
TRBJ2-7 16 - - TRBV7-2 TGTGCCAGCAGCTCTTCATCGGGGGCGGGAGTAGGCGAGCAGTACTTC CASSSSSGAGVGEQYF
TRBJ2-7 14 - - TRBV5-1 TGCGCCAGCAGCTTGTCCGGGAGCTCCTACGAGCAGTACTTC CASSLSGSSYEQYF
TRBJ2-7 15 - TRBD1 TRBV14 TGTGCCAGCAGACTAGGGGGCTCAGGTTCCTACGAGCAGTACTTC CASRLGGSGSYEQYF
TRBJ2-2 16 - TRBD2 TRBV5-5 TGTGCCAGCAGCTTGTTTGGGCTAGCGGGCGCCGGGGAGCTGTTTTTT CASSLFGLAGAGELFF
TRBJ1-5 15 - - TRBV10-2 TGCGCCAGCAGTGAGTCGGCAGGGTGGTATCAGCCCCAGCATTTT CASSESAGWYQPQHF
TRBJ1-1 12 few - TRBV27 TGTGCCAGCACTCAAGGGGTCACTGAAGCTTTCTTT CASTQGVTEAFF
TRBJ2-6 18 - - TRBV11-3 TGTGCCAGCAGACCGATAGAACGGGACCTCTCTGGGGCCAACGTCCTGACTTTC CASRPIERDLSGANVLTF
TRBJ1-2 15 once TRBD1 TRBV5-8 TGTGCCAGCAGCTTTGGCTGGACAGGTTCCGGTGGCTACACCTTC CASSFGWTGSGGYTF
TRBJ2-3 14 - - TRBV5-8 TGTGCCAGCAGCTTTTTAGGGAGCACAGATACGCAGTATTTT CASSFLGSTDTQYF
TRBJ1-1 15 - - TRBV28 TGTGCCAGCAGTTTAGGGGGGGTAGTATCATCTGAAGCTTTCTTT CASSLGGVVSSEAFF
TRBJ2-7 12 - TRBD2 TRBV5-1 TGCGCCAGCAGTGGCGGGGGATACGAGCAGTACTTC CASSGGGYEQYF
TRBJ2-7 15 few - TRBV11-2 TGTGCCAGCAGCTTAGAGGAGGGGGGCTCCTACGAGCAGTACTTC CASSLEEGGSYEQYF
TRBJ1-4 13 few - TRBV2 TGTGCCAGCAGCCCACAGGGCCGGGAAAAACTGTTTTTT CASSPQGREKLFF
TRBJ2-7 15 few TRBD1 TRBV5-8 TGTGCCAGCAGCCCACAAGGGACAGGGGGTTACGAGCAGTACTTC CASSPQGTGGYEQYF
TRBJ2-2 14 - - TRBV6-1 TGTGCCAGCAGAAATTCGGGCCACACCGGGGAGCTGTTTTTT CASRNSGHTGELFF
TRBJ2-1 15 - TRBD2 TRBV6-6 TGTGCCAGCAGTCCCCTTCGGGGGGGCTACAATGAGCAGTTCTTC CASSPLRGGYNEQFF
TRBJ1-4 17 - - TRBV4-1 TGCGCCAGCAGCCAAGGACAGTACGGCACAACTAATGAAAAACTGTTTTTT CASSQGQYGTTNEKLFF
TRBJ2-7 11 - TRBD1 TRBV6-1 TGTGCCTCCTCAGGGGGCCCCGAGCAGTACTTC CASSGGPEQYF
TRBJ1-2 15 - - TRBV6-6 TGTGCCAGCAGTTACTTGTATCAGGGGAGCTATGGCTACACCTTC CASSYLYQGSYGYTF
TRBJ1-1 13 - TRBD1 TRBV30 TGTGCCTGGAGAGTCTCAGGGGGCACTGAAGCTTTCTTT CAWRVSGGTEAFF
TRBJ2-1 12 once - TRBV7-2 TGTGCCAGCAGTCTAACGGTGAATGAGCAGTTCTTC CASSLTVNEQFF
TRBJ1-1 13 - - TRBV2 TGTGCCAGCAGATTGGATAGTAACACTGAAGCTTTCTTT CASRLDSNTEAFF
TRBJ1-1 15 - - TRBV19 TGTGCCAGGGAGTATGTGGGGGGCTCGTACACTGAAGCTTTCTTT CAREYVGGSYTEAFF
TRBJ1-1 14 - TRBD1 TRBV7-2 TGTGCCAGCAGCCCTTGGACAGGGGACACTGAAGCTTTCTTT CASSPWTGDTEAFF
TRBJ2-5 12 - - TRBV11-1 TGTGCCAGCAGCTTAGGGCAAGAGACCCAGTACTTC CASSLGQETQYF
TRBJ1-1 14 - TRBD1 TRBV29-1 TGCAGCGTTAGCCAAACAGGGGGCCGCACTGAAGCTTTCTTT CSVSQTGGRTEAFF
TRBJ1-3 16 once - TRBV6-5 TGTGCCAGCAGTTACTCGATTCTTCACTCTGGAAACACCATATATTTT CASSYSILHSGNTIYF
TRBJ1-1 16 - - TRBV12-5 TGTGCTAGTGGTTTCAGACGGGGTTCGCTGAACACTGAAGCTTTCTTT CASGFRRGSLNTEAFF
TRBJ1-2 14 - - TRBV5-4 TGTGCCAGCAGCTTAGGTGGTCAGATCTATGGCTACACCTTC CASSLGGQIYGYTF
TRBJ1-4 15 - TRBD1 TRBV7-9 TGTGCCAGCAGCTTAGTCAGGGGGGAGAATGAAAAACTGTTTTTT CASSLVRGENEKLFF
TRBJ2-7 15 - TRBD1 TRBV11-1 TGTGCCAGCAGCGAGGGACAGGGGAAGTCCGGCGAGCAGTACTTC CASSEGQGKSGEQYF
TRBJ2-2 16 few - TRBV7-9 TGTGCCAGCAGCCCCCGGAGGGAACGGAACACCGGGGAGCTGTTTTTT CASSPRRERNTGELFF
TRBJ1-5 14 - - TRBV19 TGTGCCAGCCAAGTATTGGGGGGCAATCAGCCCCAGCATTTT CASQVLGGNQPQHF
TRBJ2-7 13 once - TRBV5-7 TGTGCCAGCAGGTTTCGCGGGACCTACGAGCAGTACTTC CASRFRGTYEQYF